This TCR beta chain was sequenced in a study of blood T cells in healthy people across ages. A remark on this clonotype: Its antigen is undetermined.

A J-beta primer mix and a sample-barcoded 5' primer were used in a second PCR of about 6 to 12 cycles. TCRdb redid the calling of the 5' RACE reads with MiXCR, one entry per CDR3 protein. The sample lists 550,000 to 650,000 distinct CDR3 sequences, about a quarter occurring once. Study-wide results and caveats: Both higher diversity and more naive CD4+ cells marked long-lived donors when set against aged donors. Measured against age, TCR beta diversity per million T cells decreased in a roughly linear manner.

The CDR3 is 13 residues long. Germline trimming cut 8 bases from V and 3 bases from J; bases unmatched to any gene: 5. Germline assignment: CDR1 SGHAT and CDR2 FQNNGV. These data also featured in a second study, about T cells of mothers and their children. That source reports: Unrelated mother-child pairs always had slightly, but never significantly, lower normalized overlap than related pairs.

This clonotype was sampled from a boy aged 2 to 10 in good health. The chain couples TRBV11-2 to TRBJ2-3; TRBD2 agrees at 7 bases. Source material: blood. The CDR3, as DNA: TGTGCCAGCCCGGGCGGGAGTACAGATACGCAGTATTTT. Protein product: CASPGGSTDTQYF.